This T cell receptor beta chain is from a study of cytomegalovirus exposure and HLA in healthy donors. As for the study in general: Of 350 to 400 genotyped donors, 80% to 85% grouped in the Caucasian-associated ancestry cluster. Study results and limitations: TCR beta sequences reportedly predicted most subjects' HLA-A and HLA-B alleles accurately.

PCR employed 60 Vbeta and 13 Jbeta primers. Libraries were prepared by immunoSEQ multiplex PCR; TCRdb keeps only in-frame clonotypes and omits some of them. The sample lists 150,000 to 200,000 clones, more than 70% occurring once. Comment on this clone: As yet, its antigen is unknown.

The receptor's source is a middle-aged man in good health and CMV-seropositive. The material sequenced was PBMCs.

This CDR3 reads CASSVGGALLRSEQFF. The CDR3 DNA is TGTGCCAGCAGTGTCGGGGGGGCTCTTTTGCGTTCTGAGCAGTTCTTC. The chain has TRBV2 and TRBJ2-1, with 8 bases that match TRBD2. Looked up from germline, CDR1 is SNHLY and CDR2 is FYNNEI. Trimming at V came to 4 bases and at J to 9 bases, leaving 14 bases not matched to a gene. CDR3 length: 16 residues.